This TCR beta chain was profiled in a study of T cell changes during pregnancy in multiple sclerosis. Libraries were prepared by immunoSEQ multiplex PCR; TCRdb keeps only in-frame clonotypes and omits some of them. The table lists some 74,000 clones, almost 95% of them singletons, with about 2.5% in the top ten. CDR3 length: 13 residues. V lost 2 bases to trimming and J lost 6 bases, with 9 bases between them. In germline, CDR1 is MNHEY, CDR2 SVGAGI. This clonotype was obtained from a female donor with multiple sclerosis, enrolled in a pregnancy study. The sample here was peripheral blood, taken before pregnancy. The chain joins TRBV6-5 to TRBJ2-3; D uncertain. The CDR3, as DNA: TGTGCCAGCAGTTACCCCTGGGCCGATACGCAGTATTTT. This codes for CASSYPWADTQYF.